Sequencing of this T cell receptor beta chain was carried out in a study of STAT5B mutations in CD4+ large granular lymphocyte leukemia (dated by TCRdb to between 2022 and 2023). Looking at the study overall: Among the healthy controls, the CDR3 'QG' motif was associated with a particular HLA allele. The study compared the TCRbeta repertoires of patients with CD4+ T-cell large granular lymphocyte leukemia against the TCRbeta repertoires of healthy blood donors. Flow cytometry on FACSCanto II or FACSVerse showed that the purified fractions were more than 95% pure among lymphocytes. The study at large found these results: Greater clonality appeared to be present in CD4-sorted patient repertoires than in healthy CD4+ repertoires, and the difference was retained after the putative leukemic clones were removed. Each patient's main leukemic clonotypes were private, but 25% of these clonotypes showed up at low frequency in the non-leukemic repertoires of other patients. The data were not HLA-matched, and the higher clonality in CD4+ T-LGLL than in CD8+ T-LGLL could be due to the relatively small sample size. TRBV06-family usage was enriched among the top patient clones (8/27) compared with healthy controls (2/35).

Remarks on this clone: No cognate antigen has been identified for it. No clone much larger than this one lies a single base away; base qualities are absent.

As encoded in the germline V gene, CDR1 is KGHSH while CDR2 is LQKENI. Trimming leaves V shorter by 3 bases and J shorter by 4 bases, with the junction holding 0 bases beyond the gene matches. The CDR3 numbers 12 residues from cysteine through phenylalanine. Only CDR3 DNA remains: 36 bases, in frame from the first base. The immunoSEQ assay at survey resolution was applied to genomic DNA for sequencing of TCRbeta rearrangements. The paper's processing steps were these. In the TCR sequencing data, the lowest productive clonotype frequency that could be detected was 2.59 x 10-5. Only productive TCRbeta rearrangements, meaning sequences that were complete and in-frame, were kept for the analyses. Clonality for each sample was calculated as Simpson clonality in the immunoSEQ Analyzer version 3.0. Clones were categorized by frequency as very rare, small, medium, large (1-20%) or hyperexpanded (>20%). Generation probabilities were estimated with OLGA 1.2.3, V-gene circos plots were made with VDJtools, specificities were searched in VDJdb, and CDR3 motifs were identified with GLIPH. TCRdb holds this immuneACCESS table with in-frame rearrangements only. Some clones are missing; in checked studies, unresolved V genes explain under half, and the rest has no known cause. V and J calls and clone size come straight from that table; D and trimming were deduced from the DNA. This sample lists under 55,000 clones; 70% to 90% were detected once. The ten biggest clones cover 2.6% of the sample.

The healthy controls were around 40 blood donors, and the buffy coats of these donors were supplied by the Finnish Red Cross blood service. All TCR-sequenced material derived from peripheral blood: patient blood samples and healthy donor buffy coats. Peripheral blood mononuclear cells were isolated by Ficoll-Hypaque gradient centrifugation. For the healthy controls, CD4+ cells were obtained from buffy coats by magnetic purification. Genomic DNA was extracted using the Gentra Puregene Cell and Tissue kit, and a Qubit 2.0 fluorometer was used to quantify it. The clonotype was recovered from a human donor in good health. The chain employs TRBV18 and TRBJ2-7, with TRBD2 identical over 7 junction bases. Material for sequencing was CD4+ T cells from blood buffy coats. The CDR3 here reads CASSPGGYEQYF. At the DNA level, the sequence is TGTGCCAGCTCACCGGGAGGGTACGAGCAGTACTTC.